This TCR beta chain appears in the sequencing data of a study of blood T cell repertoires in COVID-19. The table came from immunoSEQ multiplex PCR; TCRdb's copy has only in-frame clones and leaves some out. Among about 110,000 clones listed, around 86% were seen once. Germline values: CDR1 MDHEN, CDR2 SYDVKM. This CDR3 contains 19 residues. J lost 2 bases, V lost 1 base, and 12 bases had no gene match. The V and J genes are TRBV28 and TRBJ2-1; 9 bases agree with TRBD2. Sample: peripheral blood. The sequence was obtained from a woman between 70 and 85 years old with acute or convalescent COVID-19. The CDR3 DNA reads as TGTGCCAGCAGTTTATTATTCTTAGGGCGGGAGGGTACCTACAATGAGCAGTTCTTC. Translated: CASSLLFLGREGTYNEQFF. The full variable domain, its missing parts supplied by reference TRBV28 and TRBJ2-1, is DVKVTQSSRYLVKRTGEKVFLECVQDMDHENMFWYRQDPGLGLRLIYFSYDVKMKEKGDIPEGYSVSREKKERFSLILESASTNQTSMYLCASSLLFLGREGTYNEQFFGPGTRLTVL.